The next 5 T cell receptor beta chains were all read from a single sample in a study of human versus mouse CDR3 diversity and MHC coevolution (dated by TCRdb to 2017 to 2019). Library construction relied on the immunoSEQ multiplex PCR assay. TCRdb took over this immuneACCESS table, retaining in-frame rearrangements with V and J assigned. Such tables are incomplete; in checked studies, under half of the missing clones stem from an unresolved V gene, and the remainder is unexplained. The sample yields fewer than 100,000 clones; 80% to 95% were counted once. The top ten clones comprise 1.3% of the sample. The source material was naive CD4+ T cells from blood. What this sample's cell subset or site label stands for: CD45RO-negative CD62L-positive naive CD4 T cells. The receptors derive from a person between 25 and 70 years old in good health.

This clone was recorded once. The sample carries other DNA sequences with the same CDR3. The chain employs TRBV30 and TRBJ2-7, with 8 positions matching TRBD1. The germline V gene has CDR1 GTSNPN and CDR2 SVGIG (reference sequence). CDR3 length equals 12 residues. V lost 5 bases to trimming and J lost 2 bases; unmatched junction nucleotides: 2. CDR3 loop: CAWGQGPYEQYF. The CDR3 coding sequence is TGTGCCTGGGGACAGGGACCCTACGAGCAGTACTTC. Full variable domain (missing parts from reference TRBV30 and TRBJ2-7): SQTIHQWPATLVQPVGSPLSLECTVEGTSNPNLYWYRQAAGRGLQLLFYSVGIGQISSEVPQNLSASRPQDRQFILSSKKLLLSDSGFYLCAWGQGPYEQYFGPGTRLTVT.

The CDR3 region is CASSVEARLNTEAFF. CDR3 DNA: TGTGCCAGCAGCGTAGAGGCGAGGTTGAACACTGAAGCTTTCTTT. This chain uses TRBV9 with TRBJ1-1; the D is unclear. CDR1 is SGDLS and CDR2 is YYNGEE in the germline V gene. This CDR3 region has 15 residues. V was pared by 0 bases and J by 0 bases, with 9 bases between.

The V gene is TRBV7-9, the J gene TRBJ2-1; perhaps TRBD1 as D (6 bases). Between the trimmed V and J ends, which lost 4 bases and 2 bases, there was a span of 9 bases. The length of the CDR3 is 14 residues. Germline V gene data show CDR1 as SEHNR and CDR2 as FQNEAQ (reference sequence). CDR3 coding DNA: TGTGCCAGCAGCTCCTGGACAGCCTACAATGAGCAGTTCTTC. The encoded protein is CASSSWTAYNEQFF.

CDR3 loop: CASSNTLGATEAFF. The DNA for the CDR3 is TGTGCCAGCAGCAACACCTTGGGGGCCACTGAAGCTTTCTTT. The chain uses TRBV7-2 and TRBJ1-1, with D tentatively TRBD1 (6 bases). The V gene lost 5 bases and the J gene lost 4 bases, with 14 bases spanning the gap. Germline V CDR1 and CDR2: SGHTA, FQGNSA. This CDR3 is 14 amino acids long. The full variable domain, rest sourced from reference TRBV7-2 and TRBJ1-1, is GAGVSQSPSNKVTEKGKDVELRCDPISGHTALYWYRQSLGQGLEFLIYFQGNSAPDKSGLPSDRFSAERTGGSVSTLTIQRTQQEDSAVYLCASSNTLGATEAFFGQGTRLTVV.

This clone was detected once. The chain recombines TRBV6-5 with TRBJ2-7, with D tentatively TRBD1 (6 bases). This CDR3 region has 13 residues. Germline values: CDR1 MNHEY, CDR2 SVGAGI. V was cut by 6 bases and J by 5 bases, with 14 bases left in between. The CDR3 sequence: CASRESNRDEQYF. The CDR3 DNA reads TGTGCCAGCAGGGAATCAAACAGGGACGAGCAGTACTTC.